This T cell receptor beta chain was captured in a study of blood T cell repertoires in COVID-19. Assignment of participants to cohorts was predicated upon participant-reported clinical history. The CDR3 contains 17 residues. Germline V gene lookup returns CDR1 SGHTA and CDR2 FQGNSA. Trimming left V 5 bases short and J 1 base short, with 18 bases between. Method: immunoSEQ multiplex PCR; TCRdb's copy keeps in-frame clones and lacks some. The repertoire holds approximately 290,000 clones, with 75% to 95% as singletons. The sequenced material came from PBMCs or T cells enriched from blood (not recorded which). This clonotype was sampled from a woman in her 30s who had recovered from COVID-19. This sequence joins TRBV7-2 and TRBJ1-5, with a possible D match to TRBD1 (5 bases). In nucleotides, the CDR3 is TGTGCCAGCAGCCCAAGGGCAGGGTTTTTAAGCAATCAGCCCCAGCATTTT. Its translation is CASSPRAGFLSNQPQHF.